This T cell receptor (beta chain) was recorded in a study of early stage breast cancer tumors. The germline V and J ends were trimmed by 0 bases and 6 bases, with 12 bases remaining between them. The germline V gene has CDR1 SGDLS and CDR2 YYNGEE. CDR3 length: 14 residues. Repertoires were generated with immunoSEQ multiplex PCR, while TCRdb's copy carries only in-frame clones and drops some. The sample comprises 8,500 to 10,000 clones, roughly 79% of which are singletons, and 8.8% rests with the top ten. The J gene is TRBJ1-1, the V gene TRBV9; no reliable D call. The sample taken for sequencing was normal breast tissue next to the tumor. The receptor was derived from a person aged 35-49 years with breast cancer. The CDR3 DNA reads as TGTGCCAGCAGCGTAGCTGAGGGCAGACCTGAAGCTTTCTTT. Translated: CASSVAEGRPEAFF.